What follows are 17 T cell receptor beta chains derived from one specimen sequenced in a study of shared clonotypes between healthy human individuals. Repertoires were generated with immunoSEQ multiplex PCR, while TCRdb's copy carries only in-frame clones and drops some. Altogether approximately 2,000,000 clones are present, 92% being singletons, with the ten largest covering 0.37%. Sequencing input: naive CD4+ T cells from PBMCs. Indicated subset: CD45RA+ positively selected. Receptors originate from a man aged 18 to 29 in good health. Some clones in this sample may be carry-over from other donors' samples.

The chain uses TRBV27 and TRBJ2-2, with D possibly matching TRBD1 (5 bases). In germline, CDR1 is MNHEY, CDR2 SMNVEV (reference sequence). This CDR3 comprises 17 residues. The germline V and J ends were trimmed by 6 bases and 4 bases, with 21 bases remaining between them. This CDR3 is CASSYKRREFGTGELFF. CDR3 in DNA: TGTGCCAGCAGCTATAAACGCAGGGAATTTGGCACCGGGGAGCTGTTTTTT.

In nucleotides, the CDR3 is TGTGCCAGCAGTTCCCGGGACAGGGATGGCACCGGGGAGCTGTTTTTT. This translates into CASSSRDRDGTGELFF. This rearrangement joins TRBV6-5 to TRBJ2-2, with 9 bases aligning to TRBD1. V was pared by 4 bases and J by 4 bases, with 7 bases of the junction left unmatched. Per germline, CDR1 MNHEY and CDR2 SVGAGI. This CDR3 has 16 amino acids.

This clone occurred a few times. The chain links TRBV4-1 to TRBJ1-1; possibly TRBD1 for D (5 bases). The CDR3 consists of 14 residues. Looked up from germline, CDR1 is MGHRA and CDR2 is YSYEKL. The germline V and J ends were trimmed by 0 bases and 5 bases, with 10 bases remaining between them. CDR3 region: CASSQDRGYTEAFF. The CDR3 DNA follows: TGCGCCAGCAGCCAAGACCGGGGGTATACTGAAGCTTTCTTT.

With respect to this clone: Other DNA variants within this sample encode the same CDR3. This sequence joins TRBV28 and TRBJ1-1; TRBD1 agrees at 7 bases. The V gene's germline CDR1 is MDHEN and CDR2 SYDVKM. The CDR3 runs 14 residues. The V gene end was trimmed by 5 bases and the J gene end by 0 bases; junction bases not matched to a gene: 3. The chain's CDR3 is CASSLTGLNTEAFF. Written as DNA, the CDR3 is TGTGCCAGCAGTCTGACAGGGTTGAACACTGAAGCTTTCTTT.

The CDR3 nucleotides are TGTGCCATCAGTGAGTCCCGGGGGCACACAGATACGCAGTATTTT. Amino acids: CAISESRGHTDTQYF. The genes are TRBV10-3 and TRBJ2-3; TRBD1 or TRBD2 may be the D gene (6 bases each). The CDR3 totals 15 residues. Germline assignment: CDR1 ENHRY and CDR2 SYGVKD. Between the trimmed V and J ends, which lost 0 bases and 2 bases, there was a span of 9 bases.

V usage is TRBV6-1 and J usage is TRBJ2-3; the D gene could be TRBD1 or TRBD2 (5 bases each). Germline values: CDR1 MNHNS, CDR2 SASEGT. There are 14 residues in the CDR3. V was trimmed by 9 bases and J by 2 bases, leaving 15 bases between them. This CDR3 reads CASRTRDLTDTQYF. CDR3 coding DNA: TGTGCCAGTCGAACCAGGGACCTCACAGATACGCAGTATTTT.

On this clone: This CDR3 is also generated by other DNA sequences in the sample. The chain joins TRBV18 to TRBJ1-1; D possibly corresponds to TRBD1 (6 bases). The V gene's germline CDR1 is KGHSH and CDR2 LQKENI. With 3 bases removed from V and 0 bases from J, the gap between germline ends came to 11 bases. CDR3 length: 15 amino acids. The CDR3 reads CASSPSGGMNTEAFF. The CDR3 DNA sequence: TGTGCCAGCTCACCTTCCGGGGGCATGAACACTGAAGCTTTCTTT.

In nucleotides, the CDR3 is TGTGCCAGCAGTTACCGAGACGGGGTCTTCGGCTACACCTTC. It translates to CASSYRDGVFGYTF. The chain joins TRBV6-5 to TRBJ1-2; no clear D gene. The germline CDR1 and CDR2 sequences are MNHEY and SVGAGI. This CDR3 is built from 14 residues. Trimming pared 2 bases from V and 8 bases from J, leaving 15 bases between.

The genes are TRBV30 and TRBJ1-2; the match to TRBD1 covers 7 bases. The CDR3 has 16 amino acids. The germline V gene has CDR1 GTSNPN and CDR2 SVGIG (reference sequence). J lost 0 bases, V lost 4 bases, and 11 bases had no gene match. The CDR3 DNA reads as TGTGCCTGGAAAGGGAAACTCGGACAGGCTAACTATGGCTACACCTTC. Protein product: CAWKGKLGQANYGYTF.

The CDR3 DNA reads as TGTGCCAGCAGTAAAACAGCCACAGATACGCAGTATTTT. Translation: CASSKTATDTQYF. This chain uses TRBV28 with TRBJ2-3; D gene ambiguous. Germline CDR1 and CDR2: MDHEN and SYDVKM. CDR3 length: 13 amino acids. V was shortened by 5 bases and J by 2 bases, with 8 bases between the two germline ends.

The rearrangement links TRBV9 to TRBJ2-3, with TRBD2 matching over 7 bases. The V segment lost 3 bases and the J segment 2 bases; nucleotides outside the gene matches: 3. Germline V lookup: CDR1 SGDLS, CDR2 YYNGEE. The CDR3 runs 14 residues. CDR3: CASSGLANTDTQYF. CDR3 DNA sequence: TGTGCCAGCAGCGGACTAGCTAACACAGATACGCAGTATTTT.

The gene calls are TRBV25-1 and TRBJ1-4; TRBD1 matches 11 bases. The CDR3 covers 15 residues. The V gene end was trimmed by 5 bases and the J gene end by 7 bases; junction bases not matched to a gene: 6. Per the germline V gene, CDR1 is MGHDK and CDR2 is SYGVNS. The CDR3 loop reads CASSSPGTGGEKLFF. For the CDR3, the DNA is TGTGCCAGCAGTTCACCCGGGACAGGGGGTGAAAAACTGTTTTTT.

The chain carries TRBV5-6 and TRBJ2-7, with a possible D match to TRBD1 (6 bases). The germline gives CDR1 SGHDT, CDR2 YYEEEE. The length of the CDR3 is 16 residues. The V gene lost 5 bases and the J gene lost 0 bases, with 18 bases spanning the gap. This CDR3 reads CASRSTGTQYSYEQYF. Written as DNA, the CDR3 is TGTGCCAGCAGATCAACCGGGACACAGTACTCCTACGAGCAGTACTTC.

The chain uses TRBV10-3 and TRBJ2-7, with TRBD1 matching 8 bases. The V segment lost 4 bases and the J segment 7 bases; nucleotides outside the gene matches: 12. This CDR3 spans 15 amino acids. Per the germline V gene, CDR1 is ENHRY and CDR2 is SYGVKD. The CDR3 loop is CAISGQAGGAEEQYF. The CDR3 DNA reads TGTGCCATCAGTGGCCAAGCAGGGGGCGCGGAGGAGCAGTACTTC.

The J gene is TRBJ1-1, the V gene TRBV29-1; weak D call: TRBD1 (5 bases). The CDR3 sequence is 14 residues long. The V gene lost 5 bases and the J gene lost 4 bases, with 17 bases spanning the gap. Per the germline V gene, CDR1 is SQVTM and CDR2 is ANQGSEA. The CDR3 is CSVTRTGGTTEAFF. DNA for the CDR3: TGCAGCGTTACTCGAACGGGGGGGACCACTGAAGCTTTCTTT. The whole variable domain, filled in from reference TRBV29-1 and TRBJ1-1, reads SAVISQKPSRDICQRGTSLTIQCQVDSQVTMMFWYRQQPGQSLTLIATANQGSEATYESGFVIDKFPISRPNLTFSTLTVSNMSPEDSSIYLCSVTRTGGTTEAFFGQGTRLTVV.

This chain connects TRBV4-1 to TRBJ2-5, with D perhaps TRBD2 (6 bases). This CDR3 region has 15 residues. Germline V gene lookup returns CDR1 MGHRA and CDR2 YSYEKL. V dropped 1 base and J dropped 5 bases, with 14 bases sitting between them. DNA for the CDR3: TGCGCCAGCAGCCAAGTGGGGGGATGGGGGGAGACCCAGTACTTC. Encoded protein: CASSQVGGWGETQYF.

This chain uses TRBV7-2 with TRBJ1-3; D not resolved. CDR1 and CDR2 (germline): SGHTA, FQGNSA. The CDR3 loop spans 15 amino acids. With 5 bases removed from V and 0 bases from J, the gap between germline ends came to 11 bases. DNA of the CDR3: TGTGCCAGCAGCATGTTCGACCTCTCTGGAAACACCATATATTTT. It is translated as CASSMFDLSGNTIYF.